This note documents a single T cell receptor beta chain sequence. It has no known antigen specificity. Per-nucleotide qualities are absent, and no much larger clonotype sits a single base away. V loses 6 bases, J loses 1 base, and the germline ends lie 9 bases apart. Including cysteine and phenylalanine, the CDR3 has 13 amino acids. Kept here is only the CDR3 DNA, which spans 39 bases and is read in frame from base 1. Via the germline V gene (reference sequence), CDR1 is PRHDT and CDR2 FYEKMQ. The library was built by means of 5' RACE. The instrument was an Illumina HiSeq 2500. A second about 6 to 11 cycle PCR used a sample-barcoded 5' primer and a J-beta primer mix. Each TCR beta cDNA molecule received a unique molecular identifier from a template-switch 5' adaptor carrying 12 random nucleotides. Each sample yielded at least 2.5 million CDR3-containing paired-end reads. First-strand cDNA synthesis was performed from all RNA using the Mint cDNA synthesis kit, with priming by a TRBC-specific oligonucleotide. Following uracil-DNA glycosylase treatment, a first 18-cycle PCR with universal primers M1SS and BC2_uni_R was performed on all cDNA. The published analysis was carried out like this. For normalization, 1 million high-quality reads were randomly selected from each sample, with every read carrying a distinct molecular identifier. Instead of being binned into consensus sequences, reads that shared molecular identifiers were thrown out. CDR3 identification, clonotype clustering and error correction used MiTCR with a Q25 quality threshold and the strictest error-elimination algorithm. A nonparametric unseen species model with Euler transformation was used to estimate lower-bound total TCR beta diversity. The public sequencing data were trimmed at Q25 with fastp and processed into clonotypes with MiXCR by TCRdb, which kept only in-frame beta chains. Identical CDR3 protein sequences are pooled into one entry, listed with their most common genes and DNA. The V and J calls, along with clone size, are taken from TCRdb and not from the paper's own processing. This sample gives about 1.4 million distinct CDR3 sequences in total; roughly 59% of them show up just once. 5.5% to 8% of the sample is in the top ten clones.

These data belong to a study of blood T cells in healthy people across ages (dated by TCRdb to between 2015 and 2016). Context from the whole study: Template switching captured roughly one uniquely barcoded TCR beta cDNA molecule per two T cells in model experiments. The donors were split into four age groups: young (average 16 years), middle-aged (39), aged (around 67) and long-lived (under 90). For two donors (one aged 18 to 30 and one aged 80 or older), the study analyzed two additional independent replicas of 1 million unique cDNA reads from the same blood draw. To avoid experimental bias, donors of different ages were spread randomly across the sequencing lanes. To track age-related changes in TCR beta repertoire diversity, the study relied on deep sequencing normalized with unique cDNA molecular identifiers.

The donors were roughly 39 Caucasian individuals from Russia, aged roughly 6 to 100 years, who were systemically healthy. Each donor gave ten milliliters of peripheral blood, collected into EDTA-treated Vacutainer tubes. Ficoll-Paque density-gradient centrifugation was used to isolate PBMCs, with at least 6.5 million obtained per sample. Total RNA was extracted from PBMCs with Trizol reagent, with at least 5.5 micrograms obtained per sample. For every donor, flow cytometry on a PBMC aliquot measured the percentage of naive CD45RAhigh/CD27high T cells. The full study reports these points: Because donor CMV infection status was unknown, age-related changes in expanded clonotypes were potentially confounded. There was a strong correlation between observed TCR beta diversity and the percentage of naive T cells measured by flow cytometry. Estimates of total diversity based on one million sequenced T cells were regarded as lower bounds and as underestimates. The long-lived group showed more naive CD4+ T cells, fewer expanded clones and increased TCR diversity than the aged group, suggesting age selection. Observed TCR beta diversity per million T cells fell roughly linearly with age, and a significant reduction was already apparent by age approximately 41. Since profiling was done on bulk unsorted PBMCs, naive and antigen-experienced compartments could not be conclusively compared.

The clonotype was recovered from a man aged 18 to 30 in good health. The sequenced material came from blood. The chain joins TRBV13 to TRBJ2-5; no D gene is confidently identified. At the DNA level, the sequence is TGTGCCAGCAGACGAGAGTCCCAAGAGACCCAGTACTTC. Its coded protein is CASRRESQETQYF.